These 28 T cell receptor beta chains were all obtained from the same sample, sequenced in a study of cytomegalovirus exposure and HLA in healthy donors. Primers: 60 Vbeta forward and 13 Jbeta reverse. The method was immunoSEQ multiplex PCR; TCRdb's version includes in-frame clones alone and lacks a portion of them. The repertoire holds some 100,000 clones, 76% seen once, with about 4% in the top ten. Sequenced: PBMCs. The receptor source for this set is a woman in her fifties or sixties in good health and CMV-seropositive.

The chain uses TRBV19 and TRBJ1-1; D may be TRBD1 (6 bases). The germline gives CDR1 LNHDA, CDR2 SQIVND (reference sequence). The CDR3 extends over 16 amino acids. V lost 3 bases and J 0 bases, leaving 14 bases between the germline ends. As DNA, the CDR3 is TGTGCCAGTAGTATTCGAGGGGACACCCTGAACACTGAAGCTTTCTTT. Residues: CASSIRGDTLNTEAFF.

This chain links TRBV7-6 with TRBJ2-2; 8 bases fit TRBD2. V trimming: 5 bases; J trimming: 6 bases; junction bases outside the gene matches: 5. Germline CDR1 and CDR2: SGHVS and FNYEAQ. The CDR3 has 14 amino acids. The CDR3 sequence: CASSPGGPSGELFF. As DNA, the CDR3 is TGTGCCAGCAGCCCGGGAGGGCCATCCGGGGAGCTGTTTTTT.

This clone has more than one count but fewer than ten. The chain combines TRBV9 with TRBJ2-3; 7 bases agree with TRBD1. V lost 4 bases and J lost 0; bases outside the gene matches: 8. Germline CDR1 and CDR2: SGDLS and YYNGEE. The CDR3 sequence is 16 residues long. The CDR3 reads CASSPGGGPSTDTQYF. As DNA, the CDR3 is TGTGCCAGCAGCCCAGGGGGTGGACCTAGCACAGATACGCAGTATTTT.

This clone has more than one count but fewer than ten. This chain uses TRBV7-9 with TRBJ2-6; TRBD1 aligns across 8 bases. J gave up 4 bases and V 6 bases, and 5 bases lay outside the gene matches. There are 15 residues in the CDR3. Germline values: CDR1 SEHNR, CDR2 FQNEAQ (reference sequence). The CDR3 sequence: CASSAQGAGANVLTF. The CDR3 nucleotides are TGTGCCAGCAGTGCGCAGGGGGCGGGGGCCAACGTCCTGACTTTC.

The chain couples TRBV16 to TRBJ1-1; TRBD1 matches 7 bases. From germline, CDR1 is KGHSY and CDR2 FQNENV. This CDR3 contains 14 residues. Trimming took 4 bases from V and 3 from J; bases not matched to a gene: 5. In DNA, the CDR3 is TGTGCCAGCAGCCTACAGGGGCCGCACACTGAAGCTTTCTTT. Its protein is CASSLQGPHTEAFF.

DNA of the CDR3: TGTGCCAGCAGTGAAGCAGCGGGGGGGCGGCAAGAGACCCAGTACTTC. Encoded protein: CASSEAAGGRQETQYF. V usage is TRBV2 and J usage is TRBJ2-5; 10 bases line up with TRBD2. CDR1 SNHLY and CDR2 FYNNEI come from the germline V gene. This CDR3 has 16 amino acids. Germline trimming cut 0 bases from V and 2 bases from J; bases unmatched to any gene: 3. Based on the CDR3 plus reference TRBV2 and TRBJ2-5, the full variable domain is EPEVTQTPSHQVTQMGQEVILRCVPISNHLYFYWYRQILGQKVEFLVSFYNNEISEKSEIFDDQFSVERPDGSNFTLKIRSTKLEDSAMYFCASSEAAGGRQETQYFGPGTRLLVL.

J is TRBJ1-1 and V is TRBV7-9, with TRBD1 as a possible D gene (5 bases). Trimming cost V 5 bases and J 0 bases, with 16 bases left between them. The CDR3 loop spans 16 amino acids. CDR1 SEHNR and CDR2 FQNEAQ come from the germline V gene (reference sequence). In DNA form, the CDR3 reads TGTGCCAGCAGCCAACCCACCCGGGGGATGAACACTGAAGCTTTCTTT. This sequence encodes CASSQPTRGMNTEAFF.

The rearrangement links TRBV7-3 to TRBJ2-1; TRBD1 matches 8 bases. Germline lookup yields CDR1 SGHTA and CDR2 FQGTGA. J was trimmed by 10 bases and V by 5 bases; bases with no gene match: 22. This CDR3 spans 18 amino acids. Here the CDR3 DNA reads TGTGCCAGCAGCCCCCGTCCCGGGACAGGTGCGCAACGGGCGGAGCAGTTCTTC. This codes for CASSPRPGTGAQRAEQFF.

J is TRBJ1-2 and V is TRBV7-8, with D uncertain. Looked up from germline, CDR1 is SGHVS and CDR2 is FQNEAQ. CDR3 length: 14 amino acids. V was cut by 5 bases and J by 4 bases, with 14 bases left in between. The CDR3 is CASSLRETPYGYTF. In DNA, the CDR3 is TGTGCCAGCAGCCTACGGGAAACACCCTATGGCTACACCTTC.

V gene TRBV5-6 combines with J gene TRBJ2-1; 8 nucleotides line up with TRBD2. Trimming removed 7 bases from V and 0 bases from J; junction bases left unmatched: 6. The germline V gene encodes CDR1 SGHDT and CDR2 YYEEEE. The CDR3 has 15 amino acids. The CDR3 loop reads CASHTSGSSYNEQFF. CDR3 sequence (DNA): TGTGCCAGCCATACTAGCGGTAGCTCCTACAATGAGCAGTTCTTC.

The J gene is TRBJ2-3, the V gene TRBV6-6, with D tentatively TRBD1 (5 bases). This CDR3 contains 13 residues. The V end lost 8 bases, the J end lost 3 bases, and 12 bases lay between the germline ends. Germline CDR1 MNHNY, CDR2 SVGAGI (reference sequence). CDR3 in DNA: TGTGCCAGCCGGGCAGGGTTAACAGATACGCAGTATTTT. It yields the protein CASRAGLTDTQYF.

V usage is TRBV7-6 and J usage is TRBJ2-3; 9 nucleotides match TRBD2. V dropped 1 base and J dropped 2; count of bases not matched to a gene: 7. Germline V CDR1 and CDR2: SGHVS, FNYEAQ. CDR3 length: 17 amino acids. In DNA, the CDR3 is TGTGCCAGCAGCTTAGAAGGGACTAGCAATCCCACAGATACGCAGTATTTT. Protein sequence: CASSLEGTSNPTDTQYF.

The V call is TRBV27, the J call TRBJ2-7; 8 nucleotides match TRBD1. The length of the CDR3 is 17 residues. V shed 3 bases, J shed 1 base, and the junction held 11 bases outside the gene matches. The germline V gene encodes CDR1 MNHEY and CDR2 SMNVEV (reference sequence). As DNA, the CDR3 is TGTGCCAGCAGTTTCTCCGGGACAGGAATAGGGTCCTACGAGCAGTACTTC. Protein product: CASSFSGTGIGSYEQYF.

The chain joins TRBV10-2 to TRBJ1-5, with a tentative D call TRBD1 (6 bases). Germline V gene data show CDR1 as WSHSY and CDR2 as SAAADI. Deletions cut 6 bases from V and 0 bases from J, with 9 bases between. The CDR3 has 14 amino acids. CDR3 loop: CASRMDSSNQPQHF. CDR3 sequence (DNA): TGCGCCAGCAGGATGGACAGTAGCAATCAGCCCCAGCATTTT.

The chain uses TRBV16 and TRBJ2-2; the match to TRBD1 covers 10 bases. CDR1 and CDR2 (germline): KGHSY, FQNENV. The V gene end was trimmed by 4 bases and the J gene end by 6 bases; junction bases not matched to a gene: 5. The CDR3 is made up of 15 amino acids. For the CDR3, the DNA is TGTGCCAGCAGCCCTACCGGGACAGGGGCCGGGGAGCTGTTTTTT. The encoded protein is CASSPTGTGAGELFF.

This clone appeared a few times. This chain links TRBV7-9 with TRBJ1-2, with TRBD1 matching 8 bases. V dropped 3 bases and J dropped 4; count of bases not matched to a gene: 13. The CDR3 extends over 17 amino acids. Per the germline V gene, CDR1 is SEHNR and CDR2 is FQNEAQ (reference sequence). The CDR3 region has the DNA TGTGCCAGCAGCTTGGGCCGGGACAGGAGGTCTGTCTATGGCTACACCTTC. Protein sequence: CASSLGRDRRSVYGYTF. Full variable domain (rest looked up from reference TRBV7-9 and TRBJ1-2): DTGVSQNPRHKITKRGQNVTFRCDPISEHNRLYWYRQTLGQGPEFLTYFQNEAQLEKSRLLSDRFSAERPKGSFSTLEIQRTEQGDSAMYLCASSLGRDRRSVYGYTFGSGTRLTVV.

This chain joins TRBV7-6 and TRBJ1-1; 8 bases map to TRBD1. CDR3 length: 13 amino acids. Germline-derived CDR1 and CDR2 are SGHVS and FNYEAQ. V trimming: 5 bases; J trimming: 10 bases; junction bases outside the gene matches: 9. CDR3 sequence reads: CASSLTGTGVAFF. DNA of the CDR3: TGTGCCAGCAGCCTCACCGGGACAGGCGTAGCTTTCTTT.

V usage is TRBV5-1 and J usage is TRBJ1-1, with D maybe TRBD1 (5 bases). V lost 3 bases to trimming and J lost 6 bases, with 15 bases between them. Germline CDR1 is SGHRS and CDR2 is YFSETQ. The CDR3 runs 14 residues. DNA of the CDR3: TGCGCCAGCAGCTCTGGGGCCCTTTACTCTGAAGCTTTCTTT. Residues: CASSSGALYSEAFF.

The chain carries TRBV7-3 and TRBJ1-1, with unresolved D. Germline CDR1 reads SGHTA; CDR2 reads FQGTGA. Trimming took off 1 base at V and 4 bases at J, with 7 bases between the two ends. The CDR3 is 13 amino acids. The CDR3 here is CASSLNPGTEAFF. CDR3 nucleotides: TGTGCCAGCAGCTTAAACCCGGGCACTGAAGCTTTCTTT.

This rearrangement joins TRBV19 to TRBJ2-5, with 8 nucleotides matching TRBD1. The germline gives CDR1 LNHDA, CDR2 SQIVND (reference sequence). Unmatched junction bases numbered 14, after V lost 6 bases and J lost 5 bases. There are 16 residues in the CDR3. The CDR3 sequence is CASSNPIRGPEETQYF. CDR3 sequence (DNA): TGTGCCAGTAGCAACCCCATCAGGGGGCCGGAGGAGACCCAGTACTTC.

V is TRBV7-9 and J is TRBJ2-5, with 12 bases fitting TRBD2. This CDR3 has 17 residues. CDR1 and CDR2 from the germline V gene are SEHNR and FQNEAQ (reference sequence). V was clipped by 6 bases and J by 4 bases; unmatched bases: 12. For the CDR3, the DNA is TGTGCCAGCAGGAGCCCGACTAGCGGGAGCCCCCGAGAGACCCAGTACTTC. As protein: CASRSPTSGSPRETQYF.

The CDR3 reads CASSYETGLSSPLHF. The CDR3 DNA follows: TGTGCCAGCAGTTACGAGACAGGGTTGTCGTCACCCCTCCACTTT. The chain carries TRBV6-5 and TRBJ1-6; 7 bases map to TRBD1. The germline CDR1 and CDR2 sequences are MNHEY and SVGAGI. The CDR3 extends over 15 amino acids. V lost 2 bases to trimming and J lost 10 bases; unmatched junction nucleotides: 8.

The J gene is TRBJ2-1, the V gene TRBV11-2; perhaps TRBD2 as D (6 bases). The V end lost 1 base, the J end lost 6 bases, and 13 bases lay between the germline ends. The CDR3 loop spans 15 amino acids. Germline V gene sequence: CDR1 SGHAT, CDR2 FQNNGV. The CDR3 coding sequence is TGTGCCAGCAGCTTAGCCCCCGCGGGGCTCAATGAGCAGTTCTTC. It is translated as CASSLAPAGLNEQFF.

The V gene is TRBV6-1, the J gene TRBJ1-2, with TRBD1 identical over 7 bases. The CDR3 contains 16 residues. Germline values: CDR1 MNHNS, CDR2 SASEGT. V was pared by 4 bases and J by 5 bases, with 13 bases of the junction left unmatched. This CDR3 reads CASSVMVAGGSYGYTF. The CDR3 nucleotides are TGTGCCAGCAGTGTTATGGTTGCAGGGGGGAGTTATGGCTACACCTTC.

In its sample, this clone was seen a few times. This rearrangement joins TRBV19 to TRBJ2-4, with 7 nucleotides matching TRBD2. The CDR3 spans 13 residues. CDR1 and CDR2 from the germline V gene are LNHDA and SQIVND (reference sequence). J was trimmed by 8 bases and V by 6 bases; bases with no gene match: 7. The DNA for the CDR3 is TGTGCCAGTAGAAACGGGGGGAGGGACATTCAGTACTTC. Translating gives CASRNGGRDIQYF.

This chain connects TRBV2 to TRBJ1-4, with D perhaps matching TRBD1 (5 bases). The CDR3 covers 16 residues. V was shortened by 6 bases and J by 0 bases, with 14 bases between the two germline ends. The germline V gene encodes CDR1 SNHLY and CDR2 FYNNEI. DNA of the CDR3: TGTGCCAGCAGCACTGGGGCCAGAGCAACTAATGAAAAACTGTTTTTT. It specifies CASSTGARATNEKLFF.

The V call is TRBV20-1, the J call TRBJ2-5; the D is unclear. Looked up from germline, CDR1 is DFQATT and CDR2 is SNEGSKA (reference sequence). Trimming left V 6 bases short and J 4 bases short, with 6 bases between. This CDR3 comprises 10 residues. The CDR3 loop is CSASLETQYF. As DNA, the CDR3 is TGCAGTGCCTCCCTAGAGACCCAGTACTTC.

The V call is TRBV5-4, the J call TRBJ2-7; 8 nucleotides align to TRBD1. The germline gives CDR1 SGHNT, CDR2 YYREEE (reference sequence). This CDR3 spans 16 amino acids. V shed 7 bases, J shed 2 bases, and the junction held 14 bases outside the gene matches. In nucleotides, the CDR3 is TGTGCCAGCGCGCCCACAGGGGGAGGATTCCCCTACGAGCAGTACTTC. Translation gives CASAPTGGGFPYEQYF.